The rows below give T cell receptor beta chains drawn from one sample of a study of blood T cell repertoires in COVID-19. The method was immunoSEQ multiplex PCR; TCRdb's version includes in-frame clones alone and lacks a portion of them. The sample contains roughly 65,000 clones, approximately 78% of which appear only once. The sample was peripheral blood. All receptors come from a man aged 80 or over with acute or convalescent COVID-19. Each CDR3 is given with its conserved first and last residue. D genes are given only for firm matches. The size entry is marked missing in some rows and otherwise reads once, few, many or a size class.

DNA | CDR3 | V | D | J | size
TGTGCCAGCAGCTTAGTGGGGCTAGCGGACCCCACAGATACGCAGTATTTT | CASSLVGLADPTDTQYF | TRBV7-3 | TRBD2 | TRBJ2-3 | .
TGTGCCAGTAGAGCCGACAGCCTAGGTGGATCACCCCTCCACTTT | CASRADSLGGSPLHF | TRBV19 | . | TRBJ1-6 | .
TGTGCCAGCAGTTACTCGGGGCCCCAGGGACAGGGGGTTCGGCAGCCCCAGCATTTT | CASSYSGPQGQGVRQPQHF | TRBV6-2/TRBV6-3 | TRBD1 | TRBJ1-5 | .
TGTGCCAGCACTAGCGGGGGGGCGAACACCGGGGAGCTGTTTTTT | CASTSGGANTGELFF | TRBV27 | TRBD2 | TRBJ2-2 | few
TGTGCCAGCAGTTGGGGGGGGATAAGGGAGGTGCATGAGCAGTTCTTC | CASSWGGIREVHEQFF | TRBV27 | TRBD2 | TRBJ2-1 | .
TGTGCCAGCAGCGTAGGTCAGAATGAGCAGTTCTTC | CASSVGQNEQFF | TRBV9 | . | TRBJ2-1 | .
TGTGCCAGCGCGTCTCAGGGTGGCAATCAGCCCCAGCATTTT | CASASQGGNQPQHF | TRBV27 | . | TRBJ1-5 | few
TGTGCCAGCAGCCCCCGACAGACGAGCTCCTACAATGAGCAGTTCTTC | CASSPRQTSSYNEQFF | TRBV14 | . | TRBJ2-1 | .
TGTGCCAGCAGCCCCTGGGCCAGGGTAAACAATGAGCAGTTCTTC | CASSPWARVNNEQFF | TRBV6-5 | . | TRBJ2-1 | few
TGTGCCAGCTCACCGGCAACAAATGAAAAACTGTTTTTT | CASSPATNEKLFF | TRBV18 | . | TRBJ1-4 | .
TGTGCCAGCAGTTTGGGGAGGGGGTCAGATACGCAGTATTTT | CASSLGRGSDTQYF | TRBV28 | . | TRBJ2-3 | .
TGTGCCAGTAGAGTAGCGGGAGGTCGGGATACGCAGTATTTT | CASRVAGGRDTQYF | TRBV19 | TRBD2 | TRBJ2-3 | .
TGTGCCAGTAGTACAGGGAACACCGGGGAGCTGTTTTTT | CASSTGNTGELFF | TRBV19 | . | TRBJ2-2 | .
TGTGCCAGCAGTTCTGCGATCACTGAAGCTTTCTTT | CASSSAITEAFF | TRBV6-5 | . | TRBJ1-1 | .
TGTGCCAGTAGTATGCGCACTCCGTCCTACAATGAGCAGTTCTTC | CASSMRTPSYNEQFF | TRBV19 | . | TRBJ2-1 | .
TGTGCCAGCAGCGAGACCGGGACAGGGGGCTTAGATACGCAGTATTTT | CASSETGTGGLDTQYF | TRBV9 | TRBD1 | TRBJ2-3 | .
TGTGCCTGGAGGGCCGGGACAGGCGGCTACACCTTC | CAWRAGTGGYTF | TRBV30 | TRBD1 | TRBJ1-2 | .
TGTGCCAGCAGCTTGGAAAACAGGCTCACTGAAGCTTTCTTT | CASSLENRLTEAFF | TRBV5-4 | . | TRBJ1-1 | .
TGTGCCAGCAGGTCGGGACTAGGTAAGAACGAGCAGTACTTC | CASRSGLGKNEQYF | TRBV28 | TRBD2 | TRBJ2-7 | .
TGCGCCAGCAGCTTGAGAGCGGGGACAGGGAGCTCTGGGGCCAACGTCCTGACTTTC | CASSLRAGTGSSGANVLTF | TRBV5-1 | TRBD1 | TRBJ2-6 | few
TGCGCCAGCAGCTTGGGGAGTGGCGGGAGTGCCGGGGAGCTGTTTTTT | CASSLGSGGSAGELFF | TRBV5-1 | TRBD2 | TRBJ2-2 | .
TGTGCCAGCAGCCAAGAGGGGCGGGGTTGGACCTTC | CASSQEGRGWTF | TRBV4-2 | . | TRBJ1-2 | .
TGTGCCAGCAGCCAGGACGGGACTCAGAACAATGAGCAGTTCTTC | CASSQDGTQNNEQFF | TRBV4-2 | . | TRBJ2-1 | .
TGCAGCGCCCGGACAGGGGGCTTTGAGACCCAGTACTTC | CSARTGGFETQYF | TRBV29-1 | TRBD1 | TRBJ2-5 | .
TGTGCCAGCAGCGCTACAACAGGGGGCGTTGGTGAAAAACTGTTTTTT | CASSATTGGVGEKLFF | TRBV9 | TRBD1 | TRBJ1-4 | .
TGTGCCAGCACCCCCGCGGGGGCGATATTAGCCAAAAACATTCAGTACTTC | CASTPAGAILAKNIQYF | TRBV2 | . | TRBJ2-4 | .
TGTGCCAGCAGCAGGGACAGTAATGCGCCCCAGCATTTT | CASSRDSNAPQHF | TRBV3-1/TRBV3-2 | TRBD1 | TRBJ1-5 | few
TGTGCCAGCAGCTTGGGACAGTCCCACTTCTCCTACAATGAGCAGTTCTTC | CASSLGQSHFSYNEQFF | TRBV11-3 | TRBD1 | TRBJ2-1 | .
TGTGCCAGCAGCCAAGATGGCCACTATAATTCACCCCTCCACTTT | CASSQDGHYNSPLHF | TRBV4-2 | . | TRBJ1-6 | few
TGTGCCAGCAGTCTGGACAGGGCATCCTACGAGCAGTACTTC | CASSLDRASYEQYF | TRBV2 | TRBD1 | TRBJ2-7 | .
TGTGCCAGCAGCCCCAATTCCCCCGACAGGGGGCGGCCATACGAGCAGTACTTC | CASSPNSPDRGRPYEQYF | TRBV4-2 | TRBD1 | TRBJ2-7 | .
TGTGCCAGCAGCCCCGGAGGAGCATTAGGTGAAAAACTGTTTTTT | CASSPGGALGEKLFF | TRBV5-4 | . | TRBJ1-4 | once
TGTGCCAGCAGTGATGGACAGGGGGCCCAAGAGACCCAGTACTTC | CASSDGQGAQETQYF | TRBV2 | TRBD1 | TRBJ2-5 | .
TGTGCCAGCAGCCCTATTTCCGCCGGGACAGGGCCCAACTATGGCTACACCTTC | CASSPISAGTGPNYGYTF | TRBV3-1/TRBV3-2 | TRBD1 | TRBJ1-2 | .
TGTGCCAGCAGCTTATCCGCCCAGGGTCCCTACGAGCAGTACTTC | CASSLSAQGPYEQYF | TRBV7-2 | . | TRBJ2-7 | once
TGCGCCAGCAGCTTGGTCCGGGACAGGGGGAATCGCGAGCAGTACTTC | CASSLVRDRGNREQYF | TRBV5-1 | TRBD1 | TRBJ2-7 | .
TGTGCCAGCAGCCCTATACTGACTAGCGGGGGATTTCCCGGGGAGCTGTTTTTT | CASSPILTSGGFPGELFF | TRBV7-6 | TRBD2 | TRBJ2-2 | .
TGTGCCAGCTCACCTTCGGGTTTCGGCACTGAAGCTTTCTTT | CASSPSGFGTEAFF | TRBV18 | . | TRBJ1-1 | few
TGTGCCAGCAGCTTAGGCGCTCGCGGGGGGGGTTTGGATACGCAGTATTTT | CASSLGARGGGLDTQYF | TRBV7-2 | TRBD2 | TRBJ2-3 | .
TGTGCCAGCAGCGCACCGGGACAGGGCACAGATACGCAGTATTTT | CASSAPGQGTDTQYF | TRBV11-3 | TRBD1 | TRBJ2-3 | .
TGCGCCAGCAGCCAAGAGCCACAGGGGGAGCAGTACTTC | CASSQEPQGEQYF | TRBV4-1 | TRBD1 | TRBJ2-7 | .
TGTGCCAGCAGCTTAGTTACCGGGCGGGGTAACACTGAAGCTTTCTTT | CASSLVTGRGNTEAFF | TRBV7-3 | . | TRBJ1-1 | few
TGTGCCAGCGATCTGCCAGGGGGAATCGGGGCCCAGTACTTC | CASDLPGGIGAQYF | TRBV7-2 | TRBD1 | TRBJ2-5 | .
TGTGCCAGCAGCTTGTTGCGTCAGGGGAATTCACCCCTCCACTTT | CASSLLRQGNSPLHF | TRBV7-6 | . | TRBJ1-6 | .
TGTGCCAGCTCACCAAATCGGCAGCGCTGGGTGGGCTACACCTTC | CASSPNRQRWVGYTF | TRBV18 | . | TRBJ1-2 | .
TGTGCCAGCAGTCTGGGACAGGGGAGCGAAAAACTGTTTTTT | CASSLGQGSEKLFF | TRBV28 | TRBD1 | TRBJ1-4 | .
TGTGCCAGCTCACCACTCCGTGACGAGCAGTACTTC | CASSPLRDEQYF | TRBV18 | . | TRBJ2-7 | few
TGTGCCAGCAGCCTTATCAGGGGCACAGATACGCAGTATTTT | CASSLIRGTDTQYF | TRBV11-2 | . | TRBJ2-3 | .
TGTGCCAGCAGCTTAAGCGTAGGAGCTCGATCCGGGGAGCTGTTTTTT | CASSLSVGARSGELFF | TRBV11-3 | . | TRBJ2-2 | .
TGCGCCAGCAGCAAGGACAGGGCAGCTGGAAACACCATATATTTT | CASSKDRAAGNTIYF | TRBV5-1 | TRBD1 | TRBJ1-3 | .
TGTGCCAGCAAACGGGGATTGGGCACTGAAGCTTTCTTT | CASKRGLGTEAFF | TRBV28 | . | TRBJ1-1 | .
TGTGCCAGCAGCCAAGCGTCGAGCGGGAGCTACGAGCAGTACTTC | CASSQASSGSYEQYF | TRBV3-1/TRBV3-2 | TRBD2 | TRBJ2-7 | once
TGCAGTGCTAGTATCAGGGAAAATGAAAAACTGTTTTTT | CSASIRENEKLFF | TRBV20-1 | . | TRBJ1-4 | .